A selection of T cell receptor beta chains follows, all from one sample in a study of shared clonotypes between healthy human individuals. Using immunoSEQ multiplex PCR, the repertoire was profiled, and TCRdb retains in-frame clones only, with some absent. The repertoire has about 2 million clones, roughly 95% of them found once; the top ten carry 0.13%. Sequenced sample: naive CD4+ T cells sorted from blood. The receptor source for this set is a man in his late teens or twenties in good health. Both conserved end residues are trimmed from each CDR3. D genes are given only for firm matches.

D,V,CDR3
NA,TRBV2,ASTRELSSYEQY
NA,TRBV15,ATSRVDLDNSPLH
NA,TRBV6-6,VSGGGNEQF
TRBD2,TRBV4-2,ASSQESSGVTGELF
NA,TRBV4-1,ASSQVPGLRTDTQY
NA,TRBV28,ASSQSTYEQY
TRBD2,TRBV5-1,ASSFSSLAGKGELF
NA,TRBV7-7,ASSLYGETQY
TRBD1,TRBV4-1,ASSQPTGTGGGYT
NA,TRBV9,ASSAQDVPGTDTQY
TRBD2,TRBV7-8,ASSPYTSGTDTQY
TRBD2,TRBV5-1,ASSRWVSGMSGELF
NA,TRBV2,ASIGRATEQY
TRBD1,TRBV2,ASSEMGGQGPNQPQH
NA,TRBV11-2,ASSFWGPGELF
TRBD1,TRBV10-3,AISLLSGTGGTDTQY
TRBD1,TRBV4-1,ASRWTGDTEAF
NA,TRBV30,AWGRLDGEAF
TRBD2,TRBV19,ASSIPGLAGGYEQF
NA,TRBV7-2,ASSLGQNTEAF
NA,TRBV18,ASSLAGTPSYEQY
NA,TRBV11-2,ASSFSMEQY
TRBD2,TRBV10-2,ASRPAGGTDTQY
NA,TRBV11-2,ASSTGGKSSYNEQF
TRBD2,TRBV29-1,SVERLAGAVWDTQY
NA,TRBV7-2,ASSLDTGRNEQY
NA,TRBV6-6,ASRAGHPINTGELF
TRBD1,TRBV6-7,ASSYSRNRDRGPGSDEQY
TRBD2,TRBV30,AWSEQLAGDEQY
NA,TRBV7-6,ASSLTSSSGANVLT
TRBD1,TRBV5-4,ASSLVALQGATGSPLH
NA,TRBV2,ASSEAVKAF
TRBD1,TRBV6-6,ASSPTGGGETQY
NA,TRBV15,ATSSLDRDTGELF
NA,TRBV28,ASSLFPAPGDQPQH
TRBD2,TRBV5-1,ASSFGAGENNEQF
NA,TRBV6-5,ASSYDRSGGYEQY
NA,TRBV7-3,ASSQDSYNSPLH
NA,TRBV7-6,ASSLETGSSYEQY
TRBD2,TRBV2,ATLPSGMVYNEQF
NA,TRBV7-2,ASSSGLAYEQY
NA,TRBV5-1,ASSLSSLTGNTIY
NA,TRBV29-1,SVGAAGKTQY
NA,TRBV7-6,ASSSLQGTQY
NA,TRBV7-9,ASSKGVLNQPQH
NA,TRBV30,AWSVRVASLTGELF
TRBD2,TRBV6-1,ASRPLAGGHEQY
NA,TRBV10-3,AISESKQPQH
TRBD2,TRBV10-3,AISESRLAGVNEQF
NA,TRBV19,ASSIGHNYGYT
TRBD1,TRBV30,AWRETGAAVYNEQF
NA,TRBV7-2,ASSLAPGLYNEQF
NA,TRBV6-5,ASSRGAGELF